This T cell receptor beta chain was documented in a study of technical replicates of blood from a few donors. TCRdb's copy holds only in-frame clones and misses some; the assay was immunoSEQ multiplex PCR. The table includes about 75,000 clones, 95% to 98% detected once. In germline, CDR1 is MNHEY, CDR2 SVGAGI. The CDR3 runs 14 residues. Trimming stripped 6 bases from V and 10 bases from J, with 19 bases between. Sequences were obtained from T cells isolated from PBMCs. V usage is TRBV6-5 and J usage is TRBJ2-1, with D possibly TRBD2 on 5 matching bases. The source is a human donor in good health. The CDR3 region has the DNA TGTGCCAGCAGCCAGCCTACTAGGTCGCGCGAGCAGTTCTTC. Translation gives CASSQPTRSREQFF.